This TCR beta chain was profiled in a study of identical twins. Study results and limitations: Models, which agreed with sharing between unrelated individuals, nonetheless underestimated the out-of-frame TCR alpha sharing seen in monozygotic twins. Fewer insertions marked abundant cord blood beta clonotypes; young adult naive trended weakly, memory not at all.

This clonotype showed up just a few times. The antigen is not known. In TCRdb, the 5' RACE reads were re-called with MiXCR into one record per CDR3 protein. The sample contains hundreds of thousands of distinct CDR3 sequences, around 6.1% of which appear only once. The ends were cut back, 5 bases at V and 2 bases at J, with 17 bases in the middle. This CDR3 is 16 amino acids long. Germline CDR1 SGHTA, CDR2 FQGNSA. The rearrangement uses TRBV7-2 and TRBJ2-3; D might be TRBD2 (5 bases). Sequencing was performed on naive T cells sorted from blood. This TCR came from a man aged 18 to 35 in good health. This CDR3 reads CASSIRRRDPTDTQYF. The CDR3 bases are TGTGCCAGCAGCATTCGGAGGAGAGACCCCACAGATACGCAGTATTTT.